This T cell receptor (beta chain) was sequenced for a study of glioma-infiltrating T cells. Broader study findings: Above-expected tissue-blood divergence occurred in all gliomas, most in low-grade ones. CDR3 overlap between tissue and blood was very small.

Germline-derived CDR1 and CDR2 are MNHNS and SASEGT. This CDR3 is 14 amino acids long. V was cut by 5 bases and J by 8 bases, with 18 bases left in between. Using RNA template, CDR3s of TCR alpha and beta were amplified with iRepertoire arm-PCR. Input was roughly 95-400 ng of tissue mRNA or PBMC total RNA. From the multiplex PCR reads, TCRdb called clonotypes with MiXCR, one entry per CDR3 protein. In the table there are some 93,000 distinct CDR3 sequences, about 37% of which are singletons. This clonotype was counted at least ten times. What it binds is unknown. The sequence derives from a human donor with low-grade glioma or glioblastoma, undergoing nonglioma brain surgery, or in good health (not recorded which). The chain recombines TRBV6-1 with TRBJ1-2; D uncertain. Sequencing input: glioma tissue, nonneoplastic brain tissue, or PBMCs (not recorded which). The CDR3 spells CASSWEGQMGGYTF. The CDR3 DNA reads TGTGCCAGCAGTTGGGAGGGCCAAATGGGCGGCTACACCTTC.